One and the same sample provided the 23 T cell receptor beta chains below, sequenced in a study of T cells in Graves' hyperthyroidism and ophthalmopathy (dated by TCRdb to between 2018 and 2020). The library was generated by multiplex PCR. Sequencing used an Illumina HiSeq 2000. Amplification of TCR beta CDR3 regions was carried out from RNA transcripts. The TCR CDR3 was subjected to a first round of RT-PCR using the HTBI primer set and the Qiagen OneStep RT-PCR kit. TCRdb trimmed the raw reads at Q25, called clones with MiXCR and kept productive beta chains. Each record represents a unique CDR3 protein, reported with the most common genes and DNA among its rows. The sample data list fewer than 650,000 distinct CDR3 sequences, and around 15% of these were observed just once. The leading ten clones occupy around 13% of the sample. Material: blood. The receptors here all came from a woman aged 40 to 55 with Graves' hyperthyroidism.

The chain is built from TRBV9 and TRBJ2-6; D perhaps matches TRBD2 (5 bases). The V gene's germline CDR1 is SGDLS and CDR2 YYNGEE. There are 18 residues in the CDR3. Trimming cost V 1 base and J 2 bases, with 16 bases left between them. CDR3 DNA sequence: TGTGCCAGCAGCGTACTGTCCGGAGGAGAGGCTGGGGCCAACGTCCTGACTTTC. It translates to CASSVLSGGEAGANVLTF.

V and J are TRBV29-1 and TRBJ2-5; possibly TRBD2 for D (5 bases). Germline V gene sequence: CDR1 SQVTM, CDR2 ANQGSEA. This CDR3 has 13 amino acids. Trimming stripped 2 bases from V and 2 bases from J, with 9 bases between. CDR3 amino acids: CSVELGGQETQYF. The CDR3 DNA reads as TGCAGCGTTGAACTTGGAGGACAAGAGACCCAGTACTTC.

This clonotype was seen ten or more times. V is TRBV18 and J is TRBJ1-1, with D uncertain. Trimming removed 1 base at V and 1 base at J, with 10 bases between. Germline V CDR1 and CDR2: KGHSH, LQKENI. CDR3 length: 15 residues. The CDR3: CASSPLSQTNTEAFF. In nucleotides, the CDR3 is TGTGCCAGCTCACCACTTAGCCAAACGAACACTGAAGCTTTCTTT.

This clonotype was recorded a few times. The chain combines TRBV12-3 or TRBV12-4 with TRBJ1-1; D is unclear. This CDR3 comprises 15 residues. Between the trimmed V and J ends, which lost 3 bases and 2 bases, there was a span of 13 bases. The CDR3 spells CASSFTLEGNTEAFF. The DNA of the CDR3 is TGTGCCAGCAGTTTCACGTTGGAAGGTAACACTGAAGCTTTCTTT.

This clonotype was detected many times. V and J are TRBV12-3 or TRBV12-4 and TRBJ2-7, with 10 bases identical to TRBD2. The CDR3 runs 14 residues. With V trimmed by 3 bases and J by 5 bases, 4 bases remained unmatched. CDR3 amino acids: CASSFASGSHEQYF. For the CDR3, the DNA is TGTGCCAGCAGTTTTGCTAGCGGGAGCCACGAGCAGTACTTC.

The V gene is TRBV3-1, the J gene TRBJ2-7; 12 bases are a match to TRBD2. The V gene end was trimmed by 1 base and the J gene end by 3 bases; junction bases not matched to a gene: 16. The CDR3 loop spans 20 amino acids. Germline loops: CDR1 LGHDT, CDR2 YNNKEL (reference sequence). The CDR3 DNA is TGTGCCAGCAGCCAAGGTCGCAGGCTAGCGGGAGGGCCAGGTTTCTACGAGCAGTACTTC. It translates to CASSQGRRLAGGPGFYEQYF.

This clonotype was found many times. The chain links TRBV3-1 to TRBJ2-7; D is uncertain. This CDR3 spans 13 amino acids. Per the germline V gene, CDR1 is LGHDT and CDR2 is YNNKEL (reference sequence). The V and J ends lost 1 base and 3 bases respectively, with 7 bases between them. The CDR3 bases are TGTGCCAGCAGCCAAGCGCTAGGCTACGAGCAGTACTTC. It codes for CASSQALGYEQYF.

This clonotype was picked up a small number of times. CDR3 DNA sequence: TGCGCCAGCAGCTTGGGTCCGGGAGTGAATTCACCCCTCCACTTT. This translates into CASSLGPGVNSPLHF. The gene calls are TRBV5-1 and TRBJ1-6; D is unresolved. The germline V gene encodes CDR1 SGHRS and CDR2 YFSETQ. Trimming left V 0 bases short and J 7 bases short, with 11 bases between. The CDR3 covers 15 residues.

This clonotype was seen repeatedly, ten times or more. The J gene is TRBJ2-7, the V gene TRBV7-6; TRBD1 matches at 9 bases. The CDR3 extends over 17 amino acids. Trimming took 4 bases from V and 0 from J; bases not matched to a gene: 10. The germline V gene encodes CDR1 SGHVS and CDR2 FNYEAQ. The CDR3 spells CASSSGQGKPISYEQYF. The CDR3 coding sequence is TGTGCCAGCAGCTCGGGACAGGGAAAGCCAATCTCCTACGAGCAGTACTTC.

Ten or more counts support this clonotype. This chain uses TRBV3-1 with TRBJ1-1, with 7 nucleotides matching TRBD1. Germline V gene lookup returns CDR1 LGHDT and CDR2 YNNKEL (reference sequence). The CDR3 runs 14 residues. Trimming took 1 base from V and 2 from J; bases not matched to a gene: 1. The CDR3 here is CASSQGGGNTEAFF. The CDR3 DNA is TGTGCCAGCAGCCAAGGAGGGGGCAACACTGAAGCTTTCTTT. Supplemented by reference TRBV3-1 and TRBJ1-1, the full variable domain reads DTAVSQTPKYLVTQMGNDKSIKCEQNLGHDTMYWYKQDSKKFLKIMFSYNNKELIINETVPNRFSPKSPDKAHLNLHINSLELGDSAVYFCASSQGGGNTEAFFGQGTRLTVV.

This clonotype was counted at least ten times. J is TRBJ2-1 and V is TRBV30; 11 nucleotides agree with TRBD2. After removal of 7 bases from V and 2 bases from J, the junction contained 1 base not matched to a gene. The CDR3 runs 13 residues. Germline-derived CDR1 and CDR2 are GTSNPN and SVGIG (reference sequence). In nucleotides, the CDR3 is TGTGCCTTTAGCGGGAGGGCCTACAATGAGCAGTTCTTC. Encoded protein: CAFSGRAYNEQFF.

The CDR3 loop reads CASSLAMSGQGYEQYF. The CDR3 DNA reads as TGTGCCAGCAGCTTAGCGATGTCGGGACAAGGCTACGAGCAGTACTTC. The chain joins TRBV7-2 to TRBJ2-7, with D maybe TRBD1 (6 bases). This CDR3 contains 16 residues. With 0 bases removed from V and 3 bases from J, the gap between germline ends came to 15 bases. CDR1 is SGHTA and CDR2 is FQGNSA in the germline V gene. The full variable domain, its missing parts supplied by reference TRBV7-2 and TRBJ2-7, is GAGVSQSPSNKVTEKGKDVELRCDPISGHTALYWYRQSLGQGLEFLIYFQGNSAPDKSGLPSDRFSAERTGGSVSTLTIQRTQQEDSAVYLCASSLAMSGQGYEQYFGPGTRLTVT.

Details on this clonotype: No conserved phenylalanine or tryptophan is present at the end of the CDR3, so a read error is the likely explanation. The J gene is TRBJ2-7, the V gene TRBV7-2; 13 nucleotides agree with TRBD2. V was clipped by 5 bases and J by 0 bases; unmatched bases: 7. From germline, CDR1 is SGHTA and CDR2 FQGNSA. The CDR3 contains 17 residues. CDR3 bases: TGTGCCAGCAGCGTACCGGGACTAGCGGGGATCTCCTACGAGCAGTACTCC. Translating it yields CASSVPGLAGISYEQYS.

This clonotype has a single count. J is TRBJ1-5 and V is TRBV7-8; D is possibly TRBD1 (5 bases). Trimming cost V 1 base and J 6 bases, with 13 bases left between them. There are 15 residues in the CDR3. Germline CDR1 is SGHVS and CDR2 is FQNEAQ. CDR3 residues: CASSLGDHPSQPQHF. CDR3 DNA sequence: TGTGCCAGCAGCTTAGGGGACCATCCGAGTCAGCCCCAGCATTTT.

This clonotype was picked up many times. The chain couples TRBV28 to TRBJ1-5, with 9 nucleotides matching TRBD1. In germline, CDR1 is MDHEN, CDR2 SYDVKM. CDR3 length: 20 amino acids. With 6 bases clipped from V and 0 bases from J, the junction kept 18 bases outside the gene matches. Here the CDR3 reads CASRLRRGGTGLYSNQPQHF. The CDR3 region has the DNA TGTGCCAGCAGATTGCGGAGGGGAGGGACAGGGCTTTATAGCAATCAGCCCCAGCATTTT.

This clonotype was detected ten times or more. DNA of the CDR3: TGCGCCAGCAGCGCGGGACTAGCGGGAGGCGCAGATACGCAGTATTTT. This codes for CASSAGLAGGADTQYF. The chain employs TRBV5-1 and TRBJ2-3, with 15 positions matching TRBD2. This CDR3 is 16 amino acids long. V lost 4 bases, J lost 4 bases, and 4 bases stayed unmatched. Germline CDR1 reads SGHRS; CDR2 reads YFSETQ.

The chain employs TRBV24-1 and TRBJ2-1; a possible D gene is TRBD2 (5 bases). The CDR3 sequence is 15 residues long. CDR1 and CDR2 from the germline V gene are KGHDR and SFDVKD. V lost 1 base to trimming and J lost 3 bases, with 9 bases between them. The CDR3 nucleotides read TGTGCCACCAGTGATTTTGATACTAGCTACAATGAGCAGTTCTTC. Amino acid sequence: CATSDFDTSYNEQFF.

The rearrangement links TRBV6-1 to TRBJ2-3, with D unresolved. The germline V gene has CDR1 MNHNS and CDR2 SASEGT. Trimming cost V 6 bases and J 0 bases, with 13 bases left between them. The CDR3 has 15 residues. This chain's CDR3 is CASSLLFSSTDTQYF. CDR3 nucleotide sequence: TGTGCCAGCAGCCTTTTATTCTCTAGCACAGATACGCAGTATTTT.

As regards this clonotype: A single base separates this from a much larger clone, so it may be a read error. The J gene is TRBJ1-5, the V gene TRBV27, with D hard to call. CDR1 and CDR2 from the germline V gene are MNHEY and SMNVEV (reference sequence). Trimming took 0 bases from V and 2 from J, leaving 14 bases between them. The CDR3 spans 17 residues. The DNA of the CDR3 is TGTGCCAGCAGTTTATCCGGTACATCAAGAGGCAATCAGCCCCAGCATTTT. This translates into CASSLSGTSRGNQPQHF.

This clonotype appeared many times. Here the CDR3 DNA reads TGTGCCAGCAGATTCGGACTAGCGGAGTCCTACGAGCAGTACTTC. Translated, it gives CASRFGLAESYEQYF. This rearrangement joins TRBV3-1 to TRBJ2-7, with 10 bases that match TRBD2. Per the germline V gene, CDR1 is LGHDT and CDR2 is YNNKEL (reference sequence). CDR3 length: 15 amino acids. Trimming took 6 bases from V and 1 from J; bases not matched to a gene: 6.

This clonotype was counted at least ten times. This chain links TRBV28 with TRBJ1-4; D possibly corresponds to TRBD1 (5 bases). V lost 3 bases and J 8 bases, leaving 13 bases between the germline ends. Germline V gene lookup returns CDR1 MDHEN and CDR2 SYDVKM. The CDR3 sequence is 14 residues long. The CDR3 here is CASSLSLGDEKLFF. In nucleotides, the CDR3 is TGTGCCAGCAGTTTGTCGCTAGGGGACGAAAAACTGTTTTTT.

This clonotype was counted ten times or more. The chain is built from TRBV5-1 and TRBJ2-7; TRBD1 matches 10 bases. V trimming: 3 bases; J trimming: 5 bases; junction bases outside the gene matches: 11. Germline-derived CDR1 and CDR2 are SGHRS and YFSETQ. This CDR3 is built from 16 residues. CDR3 nucleotide sequence: TGCGCCAGCAGCTCTGACAGGGGGCAGATCGGAAACGAGCAGTACTTC. It specifies CASSSDRGQIGNEQYF.

The sample holds a few counts of this clonotype. The chain links TRBV7-6 to TRBJ2-7, with D hard to call. The germline V and J ends were trimmed by 2 bases and 0 bases, with 11 bases remaining between them. CDR1 and CDR2 from the germline V gene are SGHVS and FNYEAQ. CDR3 size: 15 residues. Here the CDR3 reads CASSLQRTSSYEQYF. In nucleotides, the CDR3 is TGTGCCAGCAGCTTACAGAGGACCAGCTCCTACGAGCAGTACTTC.